A selection of T cell receptor beta chains follows, all from one sample in a study of T cell responses to AZD1222 COVID-19 vaccine. Sequenced by immunoSEQ multiplex PCR; TCRdb stores in-frame clones only, minus some. Of roughly 45,000 clones listed, more than 60% were seen once; the top ten hold 6.6%. The sequenced sample was peripheral blood, obtained on day 0 of AZD1222 vaccination. These receptors were collected from an adult in good health. CDR3s include the opening cysteine and the closing phenylalanine or tryptophan. A D gene is named only where the DNA matches it firmly. Clone size is given for some rows only: seen once, a few or many times, or a class if the clone is expanded.

size	J	V	length	D	CDR3	DNA
-	TRBJ2-7	TRBV10-3	11	-	CAISEHYEQYF	TGTGCCATCAGTGAGCACTACGAGCAGTACTTC
-	TRBJ1-2	TRBV28	12	-	CASSFQGYGYTF	TGTGCCAGCAGTTTCCAAGGCTATGGCTACACCTTC
-	TRBJ2-2	TRBV7-9	14	-	CASSFWRQTGELFF	TGTGCCAGCAGCTTTTGGCGGCAGACCGGGGAGCTGTTTTTT
-	TRBJ1-2	TRBV28	12	-	CASSLEGYGYTF	TGTGCCAGCAGTTTAGAGGGGTATGGCTACACCTTC
-	TRBJ1-2	TRBV7-2	14	TRBD1	CASSYRGRGDGYTF	TGTGCCAGCAGCTACAGGGGACGGGGCGACGGCTACACCTTC
-	TRBJ2-2	TRBV5-6	16	TRBD2	CASSLEASGYTGELFF	TGTGCCAGCAGCTTGGAGGCTAGCGGATACACCGGGGAGCTGTTTTTT
-	TRBJ2-5	TRBV3-1/TRBV3-2	17	TRBD2	CASSQELRAGGQETQYF	TGTGCCAGCAGCCAAGAGTTAAGGGCGGGAGGTCAAGAGACCCAGTACTTC
-	TRBJ2-3	TRBV7-3	20	TRBD2	CASSLTGLAGVSRSTDTQYF	TGTGCCAGCAGCTTAACAGGACTAGCGGGAGTTAGTAGGAGCACAGATACGCAGTATTTT
-	TRBJ2-5	TRBV28	14	-	CASSESVSGETQYF	TGTGCCAGCAGTGAGTCAGTGTCTGGGGAGACCCAGTACTTC
-	TRBJ2-2	TRBV27	14	TRBD2	CASSLAVNTGELFF	TGTGCCAGCAGCCTAGCGGTGAACACCGGGGAGCTGTTTTTT
-	TRBJ2-2	TRBV25-1	14	TRBD1	CASSRQGWTGELFF	TGTGCCAGCAGTCGACAGGGGTGGACCGGGGAGCTGTTTTTT
-	TRBJ2-7	TRBV15	16	TRBD2	CATSRGGTSGSYEQYF	TGTGCCACCAGCAGAGGAGGGACTAGCGGCTCCTACGAGCAGTACTTC
-	TRBJ1-1	TRBV5-1	14	-	CASSLEAMNTEAFF	TGCGCCAGCAGCTTGGAGGCGATGAACACTGAAGCTTTCTTT
few	TRBJ1-5	TRBV7-2	15	-	CASSLGGLQGQPQHF	TGTGCCAGCAGCTTAGGAGGGCTTCAGGGTCAGCCCCAGCATTTT
few	TRBJ1-1	TRBV19	15	-	CASSPGRRTASEAFF	TGTGCCAGTAGTCCCGGGCGGAGGACAGCATCTGAAGCTTTCTTT
-	TRBJ2-1	TRBV5-4	17	TRBD2	CASSLASAGGRYNEQFF	TGTGCCAGCAGCTTGGCCTCAGCGGGGGGGCGGTACAATGAGCAGTTCTTC
-	TRBJ2-1	TRBV5-1	13	TRBD2	CASSSLAGGEQFF	TGCGCCAGCAGCTCACTAGCGGGAGGCGAGCAGTTCTTC
few	TRBJ1-5	TRBV9	14	-	CASSFGSVDQPQHF	TGTGCCAGCAGCTTCGGCAGCGTTGATCAGCCCCAGCATTTT
-	TRBJ2-1	TRBV5-1	12	-	CASSPEIREQFF	TGCGCCAGCAGCCCCGAGATTAGAGAGCAGTTCTTC
-	TRBJ1-5	TRBV9	17	TRBD1	CASTTRTGPLSYQPQHF	TGTGCCAGCACCACCAGGACAGGGCCCCTGAGTTATCAGCCCCAGCATTTT
-	TRBJ2-7	TRBV27	13	-	CASSLGGGLEQYF	TGTGCCAGCAGTTTGGGAGGGGGACTCGAGCAGTACTTC
-	TRBJ1-4	TRBV6-5	11	-	CASSPDEKLFF	TGTGCCAGCAGCCCAGATGAAAAACTGTTTTTT
-	TRBJ1-5	TRBV10-2	13	-	CASSEAIGGPQHF	TGCGCCAGCAGTGAGGCGATAGGAGGGCCCCAGCATTTT
-	TRBJ2-1	TRBV19	15	TRBD2	CASSISGLAVNEQFF	TGTGCCAGTAGTATTTCAGGGCTAGCGGTCAATGAGCAGTTCTTC
once	TRBJ1-1	TRBV19	14	-	CASSIGRRGTEAFF	TGTGCCAGTAGTATAGGCCGGCGAGGCACTGAAGCTTTCTTT
-	TRBJ2-7	TRBV2	12	-	CASNEAAYEQYF	TGTGCCAGCAATGAGGCAGCCTACGAGCAGTACTTC